This TCR beta chain was documented in a study of early T cells in non-severe SARS-CoV-2 infection. Study-level information: Chains from this unsorted whole-blood bulk RNA could not be paired.

Notes on the study in general: Matching results from VDJdb favored anti-spike CD8 responses, leaving private and CD4 specificities undetected.

Individual cDNA molecules received unique molecular identifiers during library preparation. A single record per CDR3 protein comes from TCRdb applying MiXCR to the 5' RACE reads. The sample yields more than 55,000 distinct CDR3 sequences, 12% seen once. The sample holds many counts of this clonotype. Its antigen is undetermined. V lost 1 base and J lost 7; bases outside the gene matches: 9. This CDR3 has 17 amino acids. Looked up from germline, CDR1 is SGHVS and CDR2 is FQNEAQ. The receptor was derived from an adult who was a healthcare worker with PCR-confirmed SARS-CoV-2 infection or an uninfected control (not recorded which). The material sequenced was whole blood. The chain carries TRBV7-8 and TRBJ2-1; 11 bases fit TRBD2. This CDR3 is CASSLELAGGLENEQFF. CDR3 nucleotide sequence: TGTGCCAGCAGCTTAGAGCTAGCGGGGGGCTTGGAGAATGAGCAGTTCTTC.